This T cell receptor (beta chain) was captured in a study of T cells in Graves' hyperthyroidism and ophthalmopathy. Diagnosis of hyperthyroidism was new in patients aged 18 to 65, and its duration was under 2 months. Patients were excluded because of uncontrolled infection, other autoimmune disease, pregnancy or lactation. Overall study results and limits: A 13 V-J signature model discriminated ophthalmopathy versus stable hyperthyroidism.

Trimming at V came to 8 bases and at J to 7 bases, leaving 10 bases not matched to a gene. In germline, CDR1 is SNHLY, CDR2 FYNNEI. This CDR3 is 14 amino acids long. On this clonotype itself: Its cognate antigen is unknown.

The source material, RNA transcripts, was used to amplify TCR beta CDR3 regions. The TCR CDR3 first-round RT-PCR relied on the HTBI primer set. MiXCR was run by TCRdb on the multiplex PCR reads, yielding one entry per CDR3 protein. The table shows just over 550,000 distinct CDR3 sequences, with more than 45% occurring only once. The sequence was collected from a woman between 18 and 30 years old with Graves' hyperthyroidism. The sequenced sample was peripheral blood or thyroid tissue (not recorded which). This chain joins TRBV2 and TRBJ1-5, with TRBD1 matching over 8 bases. In nucleotides, the CDR3 is TGTGCCAGCGGACCCGACAGGGGCAGGCAGCCCCAGCATTTT. This encodes CASGPDRGRQPQHF.